Reported below is one TCR beta chain. What it binds is not known. V was clipped by 2 bases and J by 1 base; unmatched bases: 6. This CDR3 has 17 amino acids. Germline CDR1 and CDR2: MNHEY and SMNVEV (reference sequence). TCRbeta libraries were built with three rounds of nested PCR, modified from ARM-PCR. One entry per CDR3 protein, called by TCRdb with MiXCR from the multiplex PCR reads. In the table there are about 93,000 distinct CDR3 sequences, 61% of which are singletons. The data belong to a study of tumor and adjacent non-tumor tissue in lung cancer. In the study overall: The cohort had 12 adenocarcinoma, a couple of squamous cell and 1 small cell patients. Regarding the study as a whole: Top 100 clones took a larger repertoire share in normal lung. Compared with tumor, normal lung showed significantly lower TCR diversity.

RNA was extracted from bulk tissue without any cell sorting. This TCR was recovered from a man aged 65-85 years with non-small cell lung cancer. The chain joins TRBV27 to TRBJ2-2; TRBD2 agrees at 8 bases. Material: lung tumor tissue. The CDR3 bases are TGTGCCAGCAGTTTAGGGCACGGGAGGGGGAACACCGGGGAGCTGTTTTTT. It encodes CASSLGHGRGNTGELFF.